This TCR beta chain was captured in a study of cytomegalovirus exposure and HLA in healthy donors. Study-wide results and limits: Through in vitro validation, three CMV-associated chains were shown to be specific for CMV antigens.

CDR3 length equals 13 residues. Trimming left V 4 bases short and J 4 bases short, with 8 bases between. Looked up from germline, CDR1 is MNHEY and CDR2 is SVGAGI. The PCR contained 60 Vbeta and 13 Jbeta primers. Original methodology: Unique TCR beta chains totaled about 78 million in a later count, with approximately 11 million of them shared. Using immunoSEQ multiplex PCR, the repertoire was profiled, and TCRdb retains in-frame clones only, with some absent. D and trimming come from the DNA, and the V and J calls and clone size come from that table. This sample has over 95,000 clones; more than 60% occur once, and the top ten carry 2% to 3%. A word on this clone: Antigen specificity is unknown.

The material sequenced was PBMCs. This TCR derives from a female donor in good health and CMV-seronegative. The V gene is TRBV6-5, the J gene TRBJ1-3, with D maybe TRBD1 (6 bases). The CDR3 sequence is CASSWGPGNTIYF. CDR3 nucleotides: TGTGCCAGCAGTTGGGGGCCGGGAAACACCATATATTTT.